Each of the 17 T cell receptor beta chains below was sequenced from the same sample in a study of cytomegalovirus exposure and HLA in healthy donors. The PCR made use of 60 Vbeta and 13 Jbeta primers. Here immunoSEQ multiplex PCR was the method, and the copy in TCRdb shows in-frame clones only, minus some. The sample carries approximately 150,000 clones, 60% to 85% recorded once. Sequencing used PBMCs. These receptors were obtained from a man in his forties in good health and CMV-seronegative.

The CDR3 region is CASTRQGVTDTQYF. DNA for the CDR3: TGTGCCAGCACCCGACAGGGAGTCACAGATACGCAGTATTTT. The chain links TRBV27 to TRBJ2-3; 7 nucleotides line up with TRBD1. V trimming: 7 bases; J trimming: 2 bases; junction bases outside the gene matches: 6. The CDR3 contains 14 residues. Germline CDR1 is MNHEY and CDR2 is SMNVEV (reference sequence).

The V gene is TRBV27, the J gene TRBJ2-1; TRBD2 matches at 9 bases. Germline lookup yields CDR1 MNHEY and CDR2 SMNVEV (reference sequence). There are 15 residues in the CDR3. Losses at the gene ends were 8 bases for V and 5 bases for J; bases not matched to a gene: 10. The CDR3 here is CASLLVSGGHNEQFF. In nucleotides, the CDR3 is TGTGCCAGCCTTCTAGTTAGCGGGGGTCACAATGAGCAGTTCTTC.

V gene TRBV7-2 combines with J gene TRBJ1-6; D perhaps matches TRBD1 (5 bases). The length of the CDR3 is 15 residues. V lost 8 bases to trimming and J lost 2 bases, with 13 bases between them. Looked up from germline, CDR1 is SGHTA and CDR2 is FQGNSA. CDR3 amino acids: CASSRAYAYNSPLHF. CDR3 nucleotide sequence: TGTGCCAGCTCCAGGGCGTACGCCTATAATTCACCCCTCCACTTT.

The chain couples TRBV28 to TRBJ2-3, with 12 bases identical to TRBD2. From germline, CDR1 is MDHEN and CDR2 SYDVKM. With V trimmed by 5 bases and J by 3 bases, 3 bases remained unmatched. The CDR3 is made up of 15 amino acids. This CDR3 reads CASSTLAGGTDTQYF. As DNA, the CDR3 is TGTGCCAGCAGTACCCTAGCGGGGGGGACAGATACGCAGTATTTT. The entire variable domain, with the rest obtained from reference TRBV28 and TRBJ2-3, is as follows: DVKVTQSSRYLVKRTGEKVFLECVQDMDHENMFWYRQDPGLGLRLIYFSYDVKMKEKGDIPEGYSVSREKKERFSLILESASTNQTSMYLCASSTLAGGTDTQYFGPGTRLTVL.

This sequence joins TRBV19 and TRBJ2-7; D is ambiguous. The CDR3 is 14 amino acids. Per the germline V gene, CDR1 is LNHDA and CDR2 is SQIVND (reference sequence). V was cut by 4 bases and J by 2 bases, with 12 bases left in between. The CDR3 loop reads CASSSDSLAYEQYF. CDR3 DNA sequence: TGTGCCAGTAGTAGTGACTCCCTAGCCTACGAGCAGTACTTC.

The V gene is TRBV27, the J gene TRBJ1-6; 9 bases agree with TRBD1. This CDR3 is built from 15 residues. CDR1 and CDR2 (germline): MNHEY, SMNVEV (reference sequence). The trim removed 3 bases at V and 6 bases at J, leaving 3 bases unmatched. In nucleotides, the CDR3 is TGTGCCAGCAGTTTGGGGACAGGGTCTAATTCACCCCTCCACTTT. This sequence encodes CASSLGTGSNSPLHF.

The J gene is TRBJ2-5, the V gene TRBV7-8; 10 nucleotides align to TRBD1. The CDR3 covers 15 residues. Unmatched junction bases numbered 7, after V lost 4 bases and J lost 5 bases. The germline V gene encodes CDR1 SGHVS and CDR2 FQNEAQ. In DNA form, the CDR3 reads TGTGCCAGCAGCTCCGGACAGGGGGGCGGCGAGACCCAGTACTTC. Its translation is CASSSGQGGGETQYF.

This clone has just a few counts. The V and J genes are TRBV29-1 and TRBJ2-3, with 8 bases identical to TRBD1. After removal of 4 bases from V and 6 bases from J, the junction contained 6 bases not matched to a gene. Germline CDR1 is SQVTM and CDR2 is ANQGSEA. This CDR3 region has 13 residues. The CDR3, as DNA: TGCAGCGTTGGACAGGGGTTCGGGGATACGCAGTATTTT. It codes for CSVGQGFGDTQYF.

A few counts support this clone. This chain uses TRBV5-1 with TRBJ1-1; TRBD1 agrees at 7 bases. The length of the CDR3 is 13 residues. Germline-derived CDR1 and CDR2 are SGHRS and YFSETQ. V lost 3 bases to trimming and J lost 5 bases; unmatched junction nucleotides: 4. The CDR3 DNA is TGCGCCAGCAGCTCCAGGGGGAGAACTGAAGCTTTCTTT. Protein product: CASSSRGRTEAFF.

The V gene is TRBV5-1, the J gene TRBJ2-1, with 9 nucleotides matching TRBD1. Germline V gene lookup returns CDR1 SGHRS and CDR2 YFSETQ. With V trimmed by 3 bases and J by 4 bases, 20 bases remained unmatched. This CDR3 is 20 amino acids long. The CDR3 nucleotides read TGCGCCAGCAGCTCAACCCCGGGACAGGGTATTGGGGAGAAATACAATGAGCAGTTCTTC. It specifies CASSSTPGQGIGEKYNEQFF.

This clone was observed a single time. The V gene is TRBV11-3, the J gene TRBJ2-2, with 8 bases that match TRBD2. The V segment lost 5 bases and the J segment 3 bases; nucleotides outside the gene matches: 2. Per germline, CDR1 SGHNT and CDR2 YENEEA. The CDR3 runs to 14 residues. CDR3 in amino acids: CASSGGGYTGELFF. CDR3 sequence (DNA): TGTGCCAGCAGCGGCGGGGGGTACACCGGGGAGCTGTTTTTT.

The CDR3 reads CASSYWSGLAGGPGSYNEQFF. The CDR3 DNA reads as TGTGCCAGCAGTTACTGGAGTGGACTAGCGGGAGGGCCTGGCTCCTACAATGAGCAGTTCTTC. V usage is TRBV28 and J usage is TRBJ2-1; 15 bases align to TRBD2. Per germline, CDR1 MDHEN and CDR2 SYDVKM. After removal of 4 bases from V and 0 bases from J, the junction contained 13 bases not matched to a gene. The CDR3 is made up of 21 amino acids. Together with reference TRBV28 and TRBJ2-1, the CDR3 gives the full variable domain: DVKVTQSSRYLVKRTGEKVFLECVQDMDHENMFWYRQDPGLGLRLIYFSYDVKMKEKGDIPEGYSVSREKKERFSLILESASTNQTSMYLCASSYWSGLAGGPGSYNEQFFGPGTRLTVL.

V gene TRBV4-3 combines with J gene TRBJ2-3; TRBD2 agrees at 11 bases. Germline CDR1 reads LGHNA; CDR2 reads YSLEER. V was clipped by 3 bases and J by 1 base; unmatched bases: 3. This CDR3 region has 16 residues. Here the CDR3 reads CASSHQLAGGTDTQYF. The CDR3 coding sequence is TGCGCCAGCAGCCACCAACTAGCGGGGGGCACAGATACGCAGTATTTT.

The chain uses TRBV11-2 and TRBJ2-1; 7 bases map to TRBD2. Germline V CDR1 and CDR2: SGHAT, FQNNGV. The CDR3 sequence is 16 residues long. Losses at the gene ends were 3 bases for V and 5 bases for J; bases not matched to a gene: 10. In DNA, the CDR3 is TGTGCCAGCAGCTTTCCTTGGGGCGGGAGAGACAATGAGCAGTTCTTC. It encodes CASSFPWGGRDNEQFF.

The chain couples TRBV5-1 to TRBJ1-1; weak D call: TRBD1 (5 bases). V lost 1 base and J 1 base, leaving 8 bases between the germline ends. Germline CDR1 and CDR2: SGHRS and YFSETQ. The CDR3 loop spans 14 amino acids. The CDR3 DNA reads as TGCGCCAGCAGCTTGCGTACAGGGAACACTGAAGCTTTCTTT. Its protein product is CASSLRTGNTEAFF.

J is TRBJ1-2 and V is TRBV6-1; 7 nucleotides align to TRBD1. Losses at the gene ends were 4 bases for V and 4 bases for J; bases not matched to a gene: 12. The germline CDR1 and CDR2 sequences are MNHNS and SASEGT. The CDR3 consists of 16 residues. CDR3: CASSVNRQGAFYGYTF. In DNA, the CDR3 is TGTGCCAGCAGTGTTAACAGACAGGGTGCCTTCTATGGCTACACCTTC.

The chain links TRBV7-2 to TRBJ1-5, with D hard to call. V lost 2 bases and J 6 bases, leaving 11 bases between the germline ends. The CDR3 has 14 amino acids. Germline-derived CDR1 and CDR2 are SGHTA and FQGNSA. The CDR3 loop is CASSLQEVGQPQHF. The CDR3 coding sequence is TGTGCCAGCAGCTTACAGGAGGTGGGTCAGCCCCAGCATTTT.